This T cell receptor beta chain was retrieved from a study of shared clonotypes between healthy human individuals. CD4+ cell separation produced CD45RA+ naive and CD45RA-negative memory subsets. CDR1 is SGHTA, CDR2 FQGNSA, per germline. The CDR3 has 14 amino acids. V gave up 5 bases and J gave up 7 bases, with 15 bases separating them. This clone has a single count. Original methodology: Junction-only sequences without quality scores came from ImmunoSEQ, so filtering differed. This table comes from immunoSEQ multiplex PCR, and its TCRdb copy is limited to in-frame clones, with some not included. That table furnishes V, J and clone size, whereas the DNA furnished D and trimming. The sample lists 2 million to 3 million clones; approximately 93% were seen once.

The TCR sequence derives from a man aged 18 to 29 in good health. Some clones in this sample may be carry-over from other donors' samples. The sample consisted of naive CD4+ T cells from PBMCs. Noted subset: CD45RA+ positively selected. The rearrangement uses TRBV7-2 and TRBJ2-1, with D maybe TRBD2 (5 bases). CDR3 sequence: CASSIRRSGNEQFF. The CDR3 DNA reads as TGTGCCAGCAGCATCCGGAGGAGTGGGAATGAGCAGTTCTTC. The complete variable domain, with remaining parts taken from reference TRBV7-2 and TRBJ2-1, reads GAGVSQSPSNKVTEKGKDVELRCDPISGHTALYWYRQSLGQGLEFLIYFQGNSAPDKSGLPSDRFSAERTGGSVSTLTIQRTQQEDSAVYLCASSIRRSGNEQFFGPGTRLTVL.